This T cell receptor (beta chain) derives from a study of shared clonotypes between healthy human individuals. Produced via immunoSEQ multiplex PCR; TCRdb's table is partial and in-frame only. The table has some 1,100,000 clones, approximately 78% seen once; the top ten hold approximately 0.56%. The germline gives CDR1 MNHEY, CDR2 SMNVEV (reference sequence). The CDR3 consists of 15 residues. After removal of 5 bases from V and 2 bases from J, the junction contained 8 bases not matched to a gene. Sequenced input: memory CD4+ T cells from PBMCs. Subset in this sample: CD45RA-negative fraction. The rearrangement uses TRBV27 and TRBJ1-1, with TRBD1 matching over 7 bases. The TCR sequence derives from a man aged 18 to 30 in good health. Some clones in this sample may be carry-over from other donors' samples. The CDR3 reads CASSPRNRGNTEAFF. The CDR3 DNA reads TGTGCCAGCAGTCCCCGAAACAGGGGAAACACTGAAGCTTTCTTT.